This T cell receptor (beta chain) was obtained from a study of T cell responses to AZD1222 COVID-19 vaccine. Study results and caveats: Donor demographics were predominantly white British with a female majority; clonal diversity may be underestimated. Regions 160-218 and 743-854 held dominance among vaccine-associated CD4 TCRs, which spanned spike.

This CDR3 comprises 12 residues. The V gene's germline CDR1 is LGHDT and CDR2 YNNKEL (reference sequence). V lost 2 bases, J lost 5 bases, and 6 bases lay in between. Data came from immunoSEQ multiplex PCR; TCRdb stores just in-frame clones and leaves some out. The sample lists around 150,000 clones; about 93% were seen once. Comment on this clone: Its target is unknown.

The specimen was peripheral blood, collected on day 0 of AZD1222 vaccination. V gene TRBV3-1 (or the pseudogene TRBV3-2) combines with J gene TRBJ2-5; D ambiguous. The receptor was isolated from an adult in good health. The CDR3 bases are TGTGCCAGCAGCCAAACGAAGGAGACCCAGTACTTC. As protein: CASSQTKETQYF.